A selection of T cell receptor beta chains follows, all from one sample in a study of T cells expressing NK-cell markers. TCRdb reprocessed the 5' RACE reads and keeps a single row for each CDR3 protein, giving no DNA. The sample is made up of 200,000 to 300,000 distinct CDR3 sequences, and the top ten hold 0.39% of it. Sample: blood T cells: a sorted CD56 or NKG2C T cell subset, CD4+ or CD8+ T cells, or bulk PBMC T cells (not recorded which). These receptors all come from a man younger than 35 in good health. CDR3s include the opening cysteine and the closing phenylalanine or tryptophan.

j_gene	v_gene	CDR3aa
TRBJ2-5	TRBV29-1	CSVDKGGQETQYF
TRBJ2-7	TRBV2	CASSKTDYEQYF
TRBJ2-5	TRBV6-1	CASRPGLAESETQYF
TRBJ2-1	TRBV20-1	CSAREGLLNEQFF
TRBJ1-5	TRBV24-1	CATSDSEGVNNQPQHF
TRBJ1-2	TRBV12-3/TRBV12-4	CASSSDGNYGYTF
TRBJ2-1	TRBV5-6	CASSLGTSGNEQFF
TRBJ1-6	TRBV2	CASSEGVVRGSSYNSPLHF
TRBJ2-3	TRBV6-5	CASSYSWASSTDTQYF
TRBJ2-6	TRBV30	CAWNFGGAGANVLTF
TRBJ2-5	TRBV29-1	CSVDQSGGETQYF
TRBJ1-6	TRBV28	CASRVPTGSNSPLHF
TRBJ2-1	TRBV12-3/TRBV12-4	CASSLGGGRALSYNEQFF
TRBJ2-2	TRBV24-1	CATSDFRGGNTGELFF
TRBJ2-1	TRBV3-1	CASSPTAGRYNEQFF
TRBJ2-3	TRBV10-3	CAISGEGTFRYF
TRBJ2-7	TRBV5-8	CASKGLAGGYEQYF
TRBJ2-7	TRBV19	CASTGRLSYEQYF
TRBJ1-1	TRBV12-3/TRBV12-4	CASSFRQNAFF
TRBJ1-1	TRBV5-6	CASSLEILGQGNTEAFF
TRBJ2-7	TRBV7-8	CASSPHRAGAGYEQYF
TRBJ2-1	TRBV7-9	CASSLSSGRAWDEQFF
TRBJ2-3	TRBV4-2	CASSATSRRDQSMYTQYF
TRBJ2-1	TRBV20-1	CSARVALAWNEQFF
TRBJ2-2	TRBV25-1	CASSEWGTGTGELFF
TRBJ2-3	TRBV5-4	CASSFESGTDTQYF
TRBJ2-5	TRBV30	CAWSVLAGEETQYF
TRBJ2-1	TRBV19	CASSITSAFFDEQFF
TRBJ2-3	TRBV6-2/TRBV6-3	CATASGSSTDTQYF
TRBJ1-4	TRBV19	CATLDRVGEKLFF
TRBJ2-1	TRBV20-1	CSAIRDSDEQFF
TRBJ2-7	TRBV18	CASSPALDRGFYEQYF
TRBJ2-3	TRBV20-1	CSAYGTMTDTQYF
TRBJ2-5	TRBV20-1	CSASRGGPQETQYF
TRBJ2-1	TRBV4-3	CASSQDVNVNEQFF
TRBJ2-1	TRBV11-3	CASSLGTMTNEQFF
TRBJ1-1	TRBV28	CASTGWGLAFF
TRBJ2-5	TRBV29-1	CSVEEGSGWRETQYF
TRBJ2-1	TRBV6-1	CASSEFVEFIQFF
TRBJ2-1	TRBV25-1	CATQDRGRLDEQFF
TRBJ1-5	TRBV29-1	CSVGQGPNQPQHF
TRBJ2-3	TRBV21-1	CADQEAGGTDTQYF
TRBJ2-7	TRBV18	CASSPLAGGTYEQYF
TRBJ2-1	TRBV20-1	CSAREHRLAANEQFF
TRBJ2-1	TRBV6-1	CASRTGLLGDEQFF
TRBJ1-1	TRBV7-2	CASSLFSLTEAFF
TRBJ2-7	TRBV7-6	CASSLASTREGQIYEQYF
TRBJ2-5	TRBV5-1	CASSPEPGQQRETQYF
TRBJ2-7	TRBV12-3/TRBV12-4	CASRLDRVDHEQYF
TRBJ2-5	TRBV6-5	CASSFGLARETQYF
TRBJ2-3	TRBV29-1	CSGGSGTSDTQYF